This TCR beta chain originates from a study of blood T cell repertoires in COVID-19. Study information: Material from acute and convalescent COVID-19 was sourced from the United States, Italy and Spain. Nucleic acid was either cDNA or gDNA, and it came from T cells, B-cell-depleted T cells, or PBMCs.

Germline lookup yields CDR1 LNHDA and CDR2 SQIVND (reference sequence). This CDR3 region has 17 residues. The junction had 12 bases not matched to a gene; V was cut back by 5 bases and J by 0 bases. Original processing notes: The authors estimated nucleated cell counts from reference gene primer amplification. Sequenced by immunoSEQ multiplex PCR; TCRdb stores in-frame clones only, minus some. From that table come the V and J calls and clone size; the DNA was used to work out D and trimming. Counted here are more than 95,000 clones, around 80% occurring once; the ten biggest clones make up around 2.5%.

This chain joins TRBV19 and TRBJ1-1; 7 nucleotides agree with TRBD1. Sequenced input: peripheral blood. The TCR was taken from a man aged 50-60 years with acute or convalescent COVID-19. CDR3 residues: CASSGQDIFYMNTEAFF. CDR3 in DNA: TGTGCCAGTAGTGGACAGGACATTTTTTACATGAACACTGAAGCTTTCTTT.